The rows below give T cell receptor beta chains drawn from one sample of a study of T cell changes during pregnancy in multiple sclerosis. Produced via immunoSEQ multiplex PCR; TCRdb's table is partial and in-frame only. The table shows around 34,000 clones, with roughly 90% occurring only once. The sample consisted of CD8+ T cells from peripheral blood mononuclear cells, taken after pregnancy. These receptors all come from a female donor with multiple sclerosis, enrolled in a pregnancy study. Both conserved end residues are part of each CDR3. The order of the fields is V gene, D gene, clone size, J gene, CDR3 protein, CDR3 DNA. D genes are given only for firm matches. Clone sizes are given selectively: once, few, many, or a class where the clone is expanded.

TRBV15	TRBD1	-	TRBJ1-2	CATSGTRDSIYGYTF	TGTGCCACCAGCGGTACCCGGGACAGTATCTATGGCTACACCTTC
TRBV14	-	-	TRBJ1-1	CASSQTSSTEAFF	TGTGCCAGCAGCCAAACGTCTAGCACTGAAGCTTTCTTT
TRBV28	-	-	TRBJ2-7	CASSYGSYEQYF	TGTGCCAGCAGCTACGGCTCCTACGAGCAGTACTTC
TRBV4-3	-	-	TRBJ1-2	CASSQSAGEGPHGYTF	TGCGCCAGCAGCCAATCCGCGGGTGAGGGCCCCCATGGCTACACCTTC
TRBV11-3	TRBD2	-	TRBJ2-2	CASTSPGLAPGELFF	TGTGCCAGCACCTCACCGGGACTAGCTCCCGGGGAGCTGTTTTTT
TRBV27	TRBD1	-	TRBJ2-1	CASSLSPGQANEQFF	TGTGCCAGCAGTTTAAGTCCGGGACAGGCGAATGAGCAGTTCTTC
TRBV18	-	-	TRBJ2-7	CASSLGAALDEQYF	TGTGCCAGCTCATTAGGGGCAGCCCTTGACGAGCAGTACTTC
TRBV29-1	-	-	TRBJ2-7	CSVVTGEVAYEQYF	TGCAGCGTAGTAACAGGGGAGGTTGCCTACGAGCAGTACTTC
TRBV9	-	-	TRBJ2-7	CASSVQGGPYEQYF	TGTGCCAGCAGCGTACAGGGTGGACCCTACGAGCAGTACTTC
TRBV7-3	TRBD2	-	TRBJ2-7	CASSALAGGGEQYF	TGTGCCAGCAGCGCCCTAGCGGGGGGCGGCGAGCAGTACTTC
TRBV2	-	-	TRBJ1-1	CASSEGPLRTEAFF	TGTGCCAGCAGTGAAGGCCCCCTGAGGACTGAAGCTTTCTTT
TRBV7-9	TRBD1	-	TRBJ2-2	CASSLDRGTGELFF	TGTGCCAGCAGCTTGGACAGGGGGACCGGGGAGCTGTTTTTT
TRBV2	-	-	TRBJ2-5	CASLGTNQETQYF	TGTGCCAGCTTAGGGACAAACCAAGAGACCCAGTACTTC
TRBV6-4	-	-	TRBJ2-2	CASSRGNTGELFF	TGTGCCAGCAGCAGGGGGAACACCGGGGAGCTGTTTTTT
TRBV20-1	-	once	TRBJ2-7	CSARQDYEQYF	TGCAGTGCTAGACAGGACTACGAGCAGTACTTC
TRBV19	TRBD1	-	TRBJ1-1	CASSIWGTENTEAFF	TGTGCCAGTAGTATTTGGGGGACAGAGAACACTGAAGCTTTCTTT
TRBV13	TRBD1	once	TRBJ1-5	CASSQGTGGGGNQPQHF	TGTGCCAGCAGCCAAGGGACAGGGGGAGGGGGCAATCAGCCCCAGCATTTT